The 28 T cell receptor beta chains presented below share a single source sample, sequenced in a study of T cells expressing NK-cell markers. TCRdb reprocessed the 5' RACE reads, with one entry per CDR3 protein and no DNA. The sample has a few hundred thousand distinct CDR3 sequences. Sequenced material: blood T cells: a sorted CD56 or NKG2C T cell subset, CD4+ or CD8+ T cells, or bulk PBMC T cells (not recorded which). Every receptor here comes from a man aged 18 to 69 in good health.

V is TRBV12-3 or TRBV12-4 and J is TRBJ2-7; the TCRdb D gene call, TRBD1, has no DNA to confirm it. This CDR3 has 14 residues. CDR3 amino acids: CASSLASGPGTQYF.

The chain combines TRBV2 with TRBJ2-7. The CDR3 length is 13 residues. Germline V lookup: CDR1 SNHLY, CDR2 FYNNEI. CDR3 sequence: CASSPNQGNEQYF.

V and J are TRBV6-2 or TRBV6-3 and TRBJ1-2. This CDR3 is built from 13 residues. CDR1 is MNHEY, CDR2 SVGEGT, per germline. The CDR3 protein is CASSPHVDYGYTF.

V and J are TRBV29-1 and TRBJ2-1; TCRdb lists TRBD2, though no DNA is available to test this call. The germline CDR1 and CDR2 sequences are SQVTM and ANQGSEA. The CDR3 runs to 15 residues. The CDR3 reads CSVVRLAGPDNEQFF.

The V and J genes are TRBV2 and TRBJ2-5; TCRdb outputs TRBD1, but without DNA this stays unchecked. Germline lookup yields CDR1 SNHLY and CDR2 FYNNEI. This CDR3 has 12 amino acids. The CDR3 protein is CASSNARETQYF.

This sequence joins TRBV7-2 and TRBJ1-2. The V gene's germline CDR1 is SGHTA and CDR2 FQGNSA. The CDR3 length is 14 residues. CDR3 in amino acids: CASSPDRAYHGYTF. Full variable domain (rest looked up from reference TRBV7-2 and TRBJ1-2): GAGVSQSPSNKVTEKGKDVELRCDPISGHTALYWYRQSLGQGLEFLIYFQGNSAPDKSGLPSDRFSAERTGGSVSTLTIQRTQQEDSAVYLCASSPDRAYHGYTFGSGTRLTVV.

V gene TRBV5-1 combines with J gene TRBJ2-7; TCRdb's D call, TRBD2, is unchecked because there is no DNA. This CDR3 is built from 14 residues. Germline loops: CDR1 SGHRS, CDR2 YFSETQ. The CDR3 region is CASTQTSGLYEQYF.

The chain carries TRBV6-5 and TRBJ1-2; there is no DNA to check the TCRdb D call of TRBD1. The CDR3 totals 17 residues. Looked up from germline, CDR1 is MNHEY and CDR2 is SVGAGI. The CDR3 region is CASSYNTGQGPIYGYTF.

This rearrangement joins TRBV11-2 to TRBJ2-1; lacking DNA, the TRBD2 call made by TCRdb goes unchecked. The CDR3 is 15 residues long. Germline V gives CDR1 SGHAT, CDR2 FQNNGV. The CDR3 reads CASSQGYGRAYEQFF.

V is TRBV20-1 and J is TRBJ2-5; TCRdb names TRBD2, which stays unverified in the absence of DNA. Per germline, CDR1 DFQATT and CDR2 SNEGSKA (reference sequence). CDR3 length: 19 amino acids. The chain's CDR3 is CSAEPMLHTSGWYQETQYF.

This rearrangement joins TRBV15 to TRBJ2-1; TCRdb designates TRBD1, a call that cannot be tested without DNA. The CDR3 has 16 residues. Germline CDR1 reads LNHNV; CDR2 reads YYDKDF (reference sequence). The CDR3 protein is CATSRGDIKPLNEQFF.

The V and J genes are TRBV6-1 and TRBJ2-1; TCRdb's D call, TRBD2, is unchecked because there is no DNA. The V gene's germline CDR1 is MNHNS and CDR2 SASEGT. The CDR3 totals 15 residues. This CDR3 is CASSRLAGGYNEQFF.

The rearrangement joins TRBV6-5 to TRBJ2-1; the D call from TCRdb, TRBD1, cannot be confirmed without DNA. Germline V gene lookup returns CDR1 MNHEY and CDR2 SVGAGI. The CDR3 runs to 14 residues. CDR3 protein: CASRLGTGVNEQFF.

The chain is built from TRBV7-9 and TRBJ1-1; no DNA is available, so the TRBD1 call from TCRdb remains unchecked. Germline CDR1 and CDR2: SEHNR and FQNEAQ (reference sequence). This CDR3 contains 14 residues. The CDR3 reads CASSAPGQGTEAFF.

The CDR3 loop reads CASSPPTGLRNNEQFF. V gene TRBV7-2 combines with J gene TRBJ2-1; the TCRdb D gene call, TRBD2, has no DNA to confirm it. The CDR3 sequence is 16 residues long. Germline V CDR1 and CDR2: SGHTA, FQGNSA.

V is TRBV4-2 and J is TRBJ1-1; TCRdb selects TRBD1, and the lack of DNA leaves this call unchecked. This CDR3 is built from 15 residues. Germline V gene data show CDR1 as LGHNA and CDR2 as YNFKEQ. CDR3 residues: CASSQGRAGDTEAFF.

V is TRBV5-1 and J is TRBJ2-3; there is no DNA to check the TCRdb D call of TRBD1. This CDR3 has 14 residues. The germline CDR1 and CDR2 sequences are SGHRS and YFSETQ. The CDR3 is CASSLQGGTDTQYF.

The CDR3 protein is CATSEGARPQHF. The genes are TRBV24-1 and TRBJ1-5. This CDR3 has 12 residues. From germline, CDR1 is KGHDR and CDR2 SFDVKD.

The V and J genes are TRBV18 and TRBJ2-7; the D call of TRBD2 rests on TCRdb alone, since no DNA is present to check it. In germline, CDR1 is KGHSH, CDR2 LQKENI. The CDR3 has 15 amino acids. CDR3 region: CASSPRADSSYEQYF.

The CDR3: CASSLDHRQSSGNTIYF. This sequence joins TRBV6-1 and TRBJ1-3. CDR1 and CDR2 from the germline V gene are MNHNS and SASEGT. CDR3 length: 17 residues.

The chain recombines TRBV20-1 with TRBJ2-5; TCRdb picks TRBD1, but there is no DNA to check that call. Germline CDR1 DFQATT, CDR2 SNEGSKA (reference sequence). The CDR3 extends over 17 amino acids. Here the CDR3 reads CSARDILAGVRIGTQYF.

This chain uses TRBV5-1 with TRBJ2-5; TCRdb picks TRBD2, but there is no DNA to check that call. There are 16 residues in the CDR3. Looked up from germline, CDR1 is SGHRS and CDR2 is YFSETQ. The CDR3 reads CASSSTGTSFMETQYF. Using reference TRBV5-1 and TRBJ2-5 for the parts outside the CDR3, the full variable domain is KAGVTQTPRYLIKTRGQQVTLSCSPISGHRSVSWYQQTPGQGLQFLFEYFSETQRNKGNFPGRFSGRQFSNSRSEMNVSTLELGDSALYLCASSSTGTSFMETQYFGPGTRLLVL.

V gene TRBV11-2 combines with J gene TRBJ2-1; no DNA is available, so the TRBD1 call from TCRdb remains unchecked. Germline V lookup: CDR1 SGHAT, CDR2 FQNNGV. This CDR3 is 12 amino acids long. CDR3 in amino acids: CASSPWGGGEFF.

This chain links TRBV11-2 with TRBJ2-1; absent DNA, TCRdb's TRBD2 call cannot be checked. The CDR3 consists of 15 residues. Germline lookup yields CDR1 SGHAT and CDR2 FQNNGV. CDR3 in amino acids: CASSVIAGGLGEQFF.

V gene TRBV4-1 combines with J gene TRBJ2-7. The CDR3 runs 16 residues. Germline assignment: CDR1 MGHRA and CDR2 YSYEKL. CDR3: CASSQEVSTSSYEQYF.

The chain is built from TRBV11-2 and TRBJ2-7; absent DNA, TCRdb's TRBD1 call cannot be checked. The CDR3 length is 14 residues. Germline V lookup: CDR1 SGHAT, CDR2 FQNNGV. The CDR3 loop is CASSPGFSSYEQYF.

V and J are TRBV20-1 and TRBJ2-7; TCRdb's D call, TRBD2, is unchecked because there is no DNA. The CDR3 covers 11 residues. Germline V CDR1 and CDR2: DFQATT, SNEGSKA (reference sequence). The CDR3 spells CSYSRGTEQYF.

The chain joins TRBV18 to TRBJ2-6; the D call of TRBD1 rests on TCRdb alone, since no DNA is present to check it. Germline V gene data show CDR1 as KGHSH and CDR2 as LQKENI. The CDR3 spans 20 residues. The CDR3 loop is CASSPGSKGTGGHGANVLTF.